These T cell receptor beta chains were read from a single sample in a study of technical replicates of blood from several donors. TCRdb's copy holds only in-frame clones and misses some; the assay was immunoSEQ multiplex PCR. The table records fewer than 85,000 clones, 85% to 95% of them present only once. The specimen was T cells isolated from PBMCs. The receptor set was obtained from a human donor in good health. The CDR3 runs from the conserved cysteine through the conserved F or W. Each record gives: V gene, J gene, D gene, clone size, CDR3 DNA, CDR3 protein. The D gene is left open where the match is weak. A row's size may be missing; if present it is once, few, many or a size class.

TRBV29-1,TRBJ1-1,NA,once,TGCAGCGTTGAACTAAAGGACAGCACGGCTCATTTT,CSVELKDSTAHF
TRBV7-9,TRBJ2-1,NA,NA,TGTGCCAGCAGCGCCCAGGAGGGGTACTCCTACAATGAGCAGTTCTTC,CASSAQEGYSYNEQFF
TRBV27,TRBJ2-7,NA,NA,TGTGCCAGCAGCTCGACACCGTACGAGCAGTACTTC,CASSSTPYEQYF
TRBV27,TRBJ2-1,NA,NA,TGTGCCAGCAGTCCCTCCCTCTACAATGAGCAGTTCTTC,CASSPSLYNEQFF
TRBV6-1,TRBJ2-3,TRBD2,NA,TGTGCCAGCAGTGGGCCCCGCTGGGGAGGGGGCACAGATACGCAGTATTTT,CASSGPRWGGGTDTQYF
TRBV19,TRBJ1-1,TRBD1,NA,TGTGCCGCAAAAGGACAGGGCAACACTGAAGCTTTCTTT,CAAKGQGNTEAFF
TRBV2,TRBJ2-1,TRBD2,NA,TGTGCCAGCAGTCTGGGGACTAGCGGGAGAAATGAGCAGTTCTTC,CASSLGTSGRNEQFF
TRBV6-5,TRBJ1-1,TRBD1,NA,TGTGCCAGCAGTTACTCGATTACAGGGGAGGTTGAAGCTTTCTTT,CASSYSITGEVEAFF
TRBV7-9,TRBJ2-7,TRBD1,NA,TGTGCCAGCAGCCCCGGACAGGGTGCTTCCTACGAGCAGTACTTC,CASSPGQGASYEQYF
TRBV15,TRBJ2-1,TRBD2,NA,TGTGCCACCAGCATCCACCTACCGGGACTAGTTCTGGGTGAGCAGTTCTTC,CATSIHLPGLVLGEQFF
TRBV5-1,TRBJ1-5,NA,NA,TGCGCCAGCAGCTTGGACGGGGGGTACGGGGCCCAGCATTTT,CASSLDGGYGAQHF
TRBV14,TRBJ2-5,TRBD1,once,TGTGCCAACGACAGGGTTTTGGGGGACGATAAAGAGACCCAGTACTTC,CANDRVLGDDKETQYF
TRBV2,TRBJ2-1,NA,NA,TGTGCCAGCAGGGAGCAGAGCTCCTACAATGAGCAGTTCTTC,CASREQSSYNEQFF
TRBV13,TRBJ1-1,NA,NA,TGTGCCAGCAGCTTGAAGGGGGGACTAATGAACACTGAAGCTTTCTTT,CASSLKGGLMNTEAFF
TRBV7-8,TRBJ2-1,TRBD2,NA,TGTGCCAGCGGAAGACTAGCGGGAGAGGTTGGCAATGAGCAGTTCTTC,CASGRLAGEVGNEQFF
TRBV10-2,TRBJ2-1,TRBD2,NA,TGCGCCAGCAGCGGGACTAGCAATGAGCAGTTCTTC,CASSGTSNEQFF
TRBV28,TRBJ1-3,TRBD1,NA,TGTGCCAGCAGTTTTGGGACAGTCTCTGGAAACACCATATATTTT,CASSFGTVSGNTIYF
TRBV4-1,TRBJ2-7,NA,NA,TGCGCCAGCAGCCAGATGACAAAAACCTACGAGCAGTACTTC,CASSQMTKTYEQYF
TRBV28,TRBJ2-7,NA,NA,TGTGCCAGCACGACAGGTTCTTGCGAGCAGTACTTC,CASTTGSCEQYF
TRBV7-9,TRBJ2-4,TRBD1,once,TGTGCCAGCAGCGCCGACAGGGGGCTACGTGACATTCAGTACTTC,CASSADRGLRDIQYF
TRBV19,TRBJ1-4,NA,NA,TGTGCCAGTAGTAGGACAGCGCCGACTCATGAAAAACTGTTTTTT,CASSRTAPTHEKLFF
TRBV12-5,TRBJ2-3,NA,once,TGTGCTAGTGGTTTGGTACTGTCGCAGGTAACGGCAGATACGCAGTATTTT,CASGLVLSQVTADTQYF
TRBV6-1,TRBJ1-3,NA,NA,TGTGCCAGCAGTGAGGGAACAGGGCCTGGAAACACCATATATTTT,CASSEGTGPGNTIYF
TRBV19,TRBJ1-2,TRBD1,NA,TGTGCCAGTAGTGCCACCGACAGGGTCTATGGCTACACCTTC,CASSATDRVYGYTF
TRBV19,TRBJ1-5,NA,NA,TGTGCCAGTAGTAATAGCCAGCTTGATTATAGCAATCAGCCCCAGCATTTT,CASSNSQLDYSNQPQHF
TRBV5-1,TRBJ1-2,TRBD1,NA,TGCGCCAGCAGCACCCTAGGGACAGGGGGAAGCTATGGCTACACCTTC,CASSTLGTGGSYGYTF
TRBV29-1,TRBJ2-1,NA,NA,TGCAGCGTTGAAAGCGGGTTTACCATCGACAATGAGCAGTTCTTC,CSVESGFTIDNEQFF
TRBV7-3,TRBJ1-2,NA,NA,TGTGCCAGCAGCTTAACAGTGGGGGGGGACTATGGCTACACCTTC,CASSLTVGGDYGYTF
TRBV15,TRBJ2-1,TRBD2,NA,TGTGCCACCAAGCCCATGGGGGGCGGGAGGTACAATGAGCAGTTCTTC,CATKPMGGGRYNEQFF
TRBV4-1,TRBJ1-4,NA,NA,TGCGCCAGCAGGGATCGGGCAGGGGAGGGAAAACTGTTTTTT,CASRDRAGEGKLFF
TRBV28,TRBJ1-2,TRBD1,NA,TGTGCCAGCAGACCCGAGAAACATCCGGGACAGGGGTTCTATGGCTACACCTTC,CASRPEKHPGQGFYGYTF
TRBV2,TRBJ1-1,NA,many,TGTGCCAGCAGTGAGGAACTTCTGAAGGGGCAGAACACTGAAGCTTTCTTT,CASSEELLKGQNTEAFF
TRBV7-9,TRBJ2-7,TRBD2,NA,TGTGCCAGCGCGGCCAGCGGGAGCGAGCAGTACTTC,CASAASGSEQYF
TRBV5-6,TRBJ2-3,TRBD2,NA,TGTGCCAGCAGCCACGGACTAGCAAAAGATACGCAGTATTTT,CASSHGLAKDTQYF
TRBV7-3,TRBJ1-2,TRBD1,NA,TGTGCCAGCAGCTTATCGGGGACAGAGGGGAGCTACACCTTC,CASSLSGTEGSYTF
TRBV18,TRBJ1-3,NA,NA,TGTGCCAGCTCACCACCTATAAGCCCTGGAAACACCATATATTTT,CASSPPISPGNTIYF
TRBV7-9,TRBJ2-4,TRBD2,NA,TGTGCCAGCAGCCCGGGACTAGCGGGGGCTTTAGCCAAAAACATTCAGTACTTC,CASSPGLAGALAKNIQYF
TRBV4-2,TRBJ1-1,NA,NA,TGTGCCAGCAGCCAAGTCTCACTCCAGGGGATGAACACTGAAGCTTTCTTT,CASSQVSLQGMNTEAFF
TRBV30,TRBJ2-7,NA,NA,TGTGCCTGGAGAGAGAGAGCCAGGGCCTACGAGCAGTACTTC,CAWRERARAYEQYF
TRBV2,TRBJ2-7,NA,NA,TGTGCCAGCAGCTGGGGGGACGAGCAGTACTTC,CASSWGDEQYF
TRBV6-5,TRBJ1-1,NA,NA,TGTGCCAGCAGTCCCAGAGGGTCATCCACTGAAGCTTTCTTT,CASSPRGSSTEAFF
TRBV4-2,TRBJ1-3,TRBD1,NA,TGTGCCAGCAGCCAAGACCGACAGGGGTCTGGAAACACCATATATTTT,CASSQDRQGSGNTIYF
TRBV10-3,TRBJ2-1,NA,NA,TGTGCCATCACTGATAGCGATTCGGGCTCCTACAATGAGCAGTTCTTC,CAITDSDSGSYNEQFF
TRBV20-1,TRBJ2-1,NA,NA,TGCAGTGCTAGAAACTTCGGTGAGCAGTTCTTC,CSARNFGEQFF
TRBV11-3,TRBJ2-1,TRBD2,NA,TGTGCCAGCAGCTATGCGGGGGTCATGTTCTTC,CASSYAGVMFF
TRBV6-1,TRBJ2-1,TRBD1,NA,TGTGCCAGCAGTGTTACAGGGGACAATGAGCAGTTCTTC,CASSVTGDNEQFF
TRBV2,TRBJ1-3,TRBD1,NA,TGTGCCAGCTCTCAGGAACAGGGGATCACCATATATTTT,CASSQEQGITIYF
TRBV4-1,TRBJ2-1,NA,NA,TGCGCCAGCAGCCAAGAAGGGGCGGACCGGTACAATGAGCAGTTCTTC,CASSQEGADRYNEQFF
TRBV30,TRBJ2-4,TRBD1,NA,TGTGCCTGGAGTGGGGACAGGGGCCCCAAAAACATTCAGTACTTC,CAWSGDRGPKNIQYF
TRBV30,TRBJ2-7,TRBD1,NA,TGTGCCTGGAGTGACGGGACAGGGGGAGAGCAGTACTTC,CAWSDGTGGEQYF
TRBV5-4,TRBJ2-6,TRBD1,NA,TGTGCCAGCATCAATGCGGGACAGGGGACGTCTGGGGCCAACGTCCTGACTTTC,CASINAGQGTSGANVLTF
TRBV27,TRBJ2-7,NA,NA,TGTGCCAGCAGCCTCCAAACAACCTACGAGCAGTACTTC,CASSLQTTYEQYF
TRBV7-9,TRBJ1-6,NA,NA,TGTGCCAGCAGCTCTTCACGGGGGGAGCGTTCACCCCTCCACTTT,CASSSSRGERSPLHF